The 11 T cell receptor beta chains reported below all come from one sample, sequenced in a study of T cells in Graves' hyperthyroidism and ophthalmopathy. Regions amplified from RNA transcripts were the TCR beta CDR3 regions. The primer set for the first-round RT-PCR of the TCR CDR3 was HTBI. One entry per CDR3 protein results from TCRdb running MiXCR on the multiplex PCR reads. The sample has about 420,000 distinct CDR3 sequences, 15% to 18% seen once; the top ten hold 7.5% to 9%. The specimen was blood. These receptors all stem from a woman younger than 30 with Graves' hyperthyroidism.

V is TRBV28 and J is TRBJ1-2, with D perhaps TRBD1 (5 bases). Germline CDR1 reads MDHEN; CDR2 reads SYDVKM. The CDR3 runs 15 residues. Trimming removed 5 bases from V and 4 bases from J, with 17 bases in between. CDR3 sequence: CASSPGGTGSYGYTF. Written as DNA, the CDR3 is TGTGCCAGCAGTCCCGGCGGGACTGGAAGCTATGGCTACACCTTC.

This sequence joins TRBV4-2 and TRBJ1-5; 8 bases match TRBD1. The CDR3 sequence is 15 residues long. Germline-derived CDR1 and CDR2 are LGHNA and YNFKEQ. The J segment lost 2 bases and the V segment lost 4 bases, leaving 4 bases of the junction unmatched. CDR3 sequence: CASSRTGLGNQPQHF. Written as DNA, the CDR3 is TGTGCCAGCAGCCGGACAGGGTTGGGCAATCAGCCCCAGCATTTT.

This clonotype was detected ten times or more. The chain joins TRBV6-5 to TRBJ2-1, with D perhaps being TRBD1 or TRBD2 (5 bases each). Germline CDR1 is MNHEY and CDR2 is SVGAGI. Trimming cost V 0 bases and J 7 bases, with 10 bases left between them. The CDR3 covers 14 residues. CDR3 in DNA: TGTGCCAGCAGTTACTCTCCCTGGGGGAATGAGCAGTTCTTC. It specifies CASSYSPWGNEQFF.

This clonotype was recorded many times. The gene calls are TRBV6-1 and TRBJ2-5, with D possibly matching TRBD2 (5 bases). The germline V and J ends were trimmed by 7 bases and 5 bases, with 17 bases remaining between them. The CDR3 has 14 amino acids. From germline, CDR1 is MNHNS and CDR2 SASEGT. The CDR3 region has the DNA TGTGCCAGCACTGGCCAAATCAGCGGTGAGACCCAGTACTTC. Translated, it gives CASTGQISGETQYF.

This clonotype was seen repeatedly, ten times or more. The chain joins TRBV2 to TRBJ1-5; D is uncertain. The V gene lost 5 bases and the J gene lost 2 bases, with 13 bases spanning the gap. The CDR3 totals 15 residues. Germline lookup yields CDR1 SNHLY and CDR2 FYNNEI. The CDR3 loop reads CASSLRDGGNQPQHF. CDR3 sequence (DNA): TGTGCCAGCAGTCTCCGGGATGGGGGCAATCAGCCCCAGCATTTT.

Many counts were recorded for this clonotype. The V and J genes are TRBV15 and TRBJ2-5, with D perhaps being TRBD1 or TRBD2 (6 bases each). Germline loops: CDR1 LNHNV, CDR2 YYDKDF (reference sequence). The CDR3 loop spans 13 amino acids. V gave up 5 bases and J gave up 5 bases, with 12 bases separating them. DNA for the CDR3: TGTGCCACCAGCCCTACAGGGAGGGAGACCCAGTACTTC. Amino acid sequence: CATSPTGRETQYF.

The chain is built from TRBV12-5 and TRBJ1-2, with D maybe TRBD1 (5 bases). The CDR3 is 15 residues long. Germline-derived CDR1 and CDR2 are LGHNT and FRNRAP. The V end lost 7 bases, the J end lost 8 bases, and 23 bases lay between the germline ends. This CDR3 is CASDSGVGDYKGYTF. As DNA, the CDR3 is TGTGCTAGTGACTCCGGTGTAGGGGATTATAAAGGCTACACCTTC.

This clonotype was counted ten times or more. CDR3 bases: TGTGCCAGCAGCACCCGTGGACAGGGTGGCGCTGAAGCTTTCTTT. Encoded protein: CASSTRGQGGAEAFF. This chain uses TRBV7-2 with TRBJ1-1, with 8 nucleotides matching TRBD1. The germline gives CDR1 SGHTA, CDR2 FQGNSA. CDR3 length: 15 amino acids. The junction had 11 bases not matched to a gene; V was cut back by 5 bases and J by 6 bases.

The rearrangement links TRBV6-1 to TRBJ2-1; 8 bases align to TRBD1. V lost 6 bases, J lost 7 bases, and 11 bases stayed unmatched. The CDR3 is 15 amino acids. CDR1 and CDR2 (germline): MNHNS, SASEGT. The CDR3 loop reads CASSGDRGPRNEQFF. Written as DNA, the CDR3 is TGTGCCAGCAGCGGAGACAGGGGACCGAGGAATGAGCAGTTCTTC.

This clonotype occurred many times. The chain employs TRBV7-9 and TRBJ2-2, with D hard to call. Trimming removed 4 bases from V and 7 bases from J, with 7 bases in between. CDR1 is SEHNR, CDR2 FQNEAQ, per germline (reference sequence). This CDR3 spans 12 amino acids. Here the CDR3 reads CASSYGVGELFF. CDR3 nucleotide sequence: TGTGCCAGCAGCTATGGGGTCGGGGAGCTGTTTTTT.

This clonotype was recorded many times. The V gene is TRBV6-1, the J gene TRBJ2-7, with TRBD1 matching 8 bases. Looked up from germline, CDR1 is MNHNS and CDR2 is SASEGT. J lost 5 bases, V lost 7 bases, and 10 bases had no gene match. The CDR3 is 14 residues long. The CDR3 DNA reads TGTGCCAGCAAGCCCGGACAGGGTCGGGACGAGCAGTACTTC. It is translated as CASKPGQGRDEQYF.